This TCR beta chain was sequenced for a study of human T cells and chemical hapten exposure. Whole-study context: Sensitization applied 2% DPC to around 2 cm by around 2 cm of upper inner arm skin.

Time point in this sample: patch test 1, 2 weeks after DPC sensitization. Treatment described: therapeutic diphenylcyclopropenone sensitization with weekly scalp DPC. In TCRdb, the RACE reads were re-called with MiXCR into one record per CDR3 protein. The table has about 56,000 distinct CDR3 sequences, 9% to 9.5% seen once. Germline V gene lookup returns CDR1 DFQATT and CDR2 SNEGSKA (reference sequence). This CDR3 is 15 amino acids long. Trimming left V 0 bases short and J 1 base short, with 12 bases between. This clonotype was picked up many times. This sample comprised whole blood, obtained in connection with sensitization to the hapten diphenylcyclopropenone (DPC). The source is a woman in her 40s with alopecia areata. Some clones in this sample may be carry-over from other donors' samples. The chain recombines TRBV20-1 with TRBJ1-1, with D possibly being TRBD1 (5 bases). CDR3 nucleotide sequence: TGCAGTGCTAGAGATATCGGCAGGGCGAACACTGAAGCTTTCTTT. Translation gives CSARDIGRANTEAFF.